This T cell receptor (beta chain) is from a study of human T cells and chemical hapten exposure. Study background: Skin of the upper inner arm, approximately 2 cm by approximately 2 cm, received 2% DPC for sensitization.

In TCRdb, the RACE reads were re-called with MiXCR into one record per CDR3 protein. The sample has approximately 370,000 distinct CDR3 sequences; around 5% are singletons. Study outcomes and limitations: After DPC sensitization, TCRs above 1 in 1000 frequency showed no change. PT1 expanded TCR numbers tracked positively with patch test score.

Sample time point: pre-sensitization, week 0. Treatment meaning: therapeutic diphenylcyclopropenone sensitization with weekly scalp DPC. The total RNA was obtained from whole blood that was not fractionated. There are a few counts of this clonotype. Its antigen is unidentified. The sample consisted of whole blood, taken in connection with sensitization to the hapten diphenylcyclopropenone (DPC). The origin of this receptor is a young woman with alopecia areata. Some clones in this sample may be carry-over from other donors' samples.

In DNA, the CDR3 is TGTGCCAGCAGCCAACGGGGACTCAGCGGGGCCAACGTCCTGACTTTC. Translation: CASSQRGLSGANVLTF. The chain joins TRBV3-1 to TRBJ2-6; a weak D match, TRBD2 (6 bases). The V gene's germline CDR1 is LGHDT and CDR2 YNNKEL (reference sequence). The CDR3 is 16 residues long. Trimming took 2 bases from V and 4 from J, leaving 12 bases between them.